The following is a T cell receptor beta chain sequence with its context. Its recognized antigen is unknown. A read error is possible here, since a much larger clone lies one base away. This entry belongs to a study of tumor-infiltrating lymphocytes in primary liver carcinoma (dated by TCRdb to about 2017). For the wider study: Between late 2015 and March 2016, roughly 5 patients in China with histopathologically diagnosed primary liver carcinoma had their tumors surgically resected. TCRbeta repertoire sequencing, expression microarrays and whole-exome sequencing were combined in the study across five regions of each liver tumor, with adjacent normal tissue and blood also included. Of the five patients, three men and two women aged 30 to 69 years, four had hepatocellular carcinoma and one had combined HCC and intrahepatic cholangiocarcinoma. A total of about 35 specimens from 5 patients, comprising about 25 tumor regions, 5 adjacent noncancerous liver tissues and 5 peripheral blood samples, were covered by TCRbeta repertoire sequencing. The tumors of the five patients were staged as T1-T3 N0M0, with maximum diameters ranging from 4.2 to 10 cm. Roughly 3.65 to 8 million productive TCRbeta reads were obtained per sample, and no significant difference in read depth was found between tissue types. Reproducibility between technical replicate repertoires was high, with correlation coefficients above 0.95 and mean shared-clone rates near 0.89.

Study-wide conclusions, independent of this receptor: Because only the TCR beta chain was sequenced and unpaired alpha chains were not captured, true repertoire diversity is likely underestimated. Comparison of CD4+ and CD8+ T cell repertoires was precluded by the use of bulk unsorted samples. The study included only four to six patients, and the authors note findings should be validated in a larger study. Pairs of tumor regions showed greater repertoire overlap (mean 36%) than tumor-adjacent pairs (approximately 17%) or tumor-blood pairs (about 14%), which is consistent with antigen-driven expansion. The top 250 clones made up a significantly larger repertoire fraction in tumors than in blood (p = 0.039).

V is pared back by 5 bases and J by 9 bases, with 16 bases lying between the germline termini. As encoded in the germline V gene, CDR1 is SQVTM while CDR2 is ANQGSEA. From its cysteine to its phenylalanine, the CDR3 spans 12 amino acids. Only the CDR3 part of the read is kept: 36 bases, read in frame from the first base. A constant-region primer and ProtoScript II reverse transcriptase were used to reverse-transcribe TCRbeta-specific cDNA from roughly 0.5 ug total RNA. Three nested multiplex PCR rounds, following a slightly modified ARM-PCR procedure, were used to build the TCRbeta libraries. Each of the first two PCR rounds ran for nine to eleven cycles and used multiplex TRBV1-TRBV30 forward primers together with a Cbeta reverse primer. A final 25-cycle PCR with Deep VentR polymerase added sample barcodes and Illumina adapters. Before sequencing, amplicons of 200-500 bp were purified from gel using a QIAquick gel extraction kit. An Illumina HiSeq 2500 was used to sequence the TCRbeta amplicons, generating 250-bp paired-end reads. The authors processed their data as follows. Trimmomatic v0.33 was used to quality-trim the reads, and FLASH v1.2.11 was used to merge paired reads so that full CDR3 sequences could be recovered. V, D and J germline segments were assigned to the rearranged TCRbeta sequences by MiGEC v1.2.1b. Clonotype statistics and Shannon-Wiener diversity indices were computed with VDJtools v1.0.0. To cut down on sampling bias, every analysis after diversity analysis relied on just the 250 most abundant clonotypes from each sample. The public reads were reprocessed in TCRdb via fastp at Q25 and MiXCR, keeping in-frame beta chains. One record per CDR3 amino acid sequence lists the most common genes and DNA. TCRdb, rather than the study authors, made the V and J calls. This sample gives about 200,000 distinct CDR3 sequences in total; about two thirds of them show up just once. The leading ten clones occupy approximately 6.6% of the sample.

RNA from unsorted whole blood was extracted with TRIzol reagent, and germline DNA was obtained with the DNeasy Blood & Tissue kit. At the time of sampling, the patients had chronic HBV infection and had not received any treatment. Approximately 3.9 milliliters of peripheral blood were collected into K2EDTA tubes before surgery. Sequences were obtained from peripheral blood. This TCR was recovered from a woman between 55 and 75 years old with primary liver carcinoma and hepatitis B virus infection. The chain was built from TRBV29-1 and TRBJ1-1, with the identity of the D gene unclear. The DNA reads TGCAGCGTTTCCTCGGAGTGTGAACAAGCTTTCTTT. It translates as CSVSSECEQAFF.